What follows are 9 T cell receptor beta chains derived from one specimen sequenced in a study of cytomegalovirus exposure and HLA in healthy donors. The PCR contained 60 Vbeta and 13 Jbeta primers. Assay used: immunoSEQ multiplex PCR; TCRdb lists only in-frame clones, some missing. In the table there are 100,000 to 120,000 clones, over 55% of which are singletons. Sequenced material: PBMCs. The receptor set was obtained from a man aged 18 to 30 in good health and CMV-seropositive.

This clone came up a few times. This chain connects TRBV5-5 to TRBJ2-1, with D maybe TRBD1 (5 bases). Germline V gene sequence: CDR1 SGHKS, CDR2 YYEKEE (reference sequence). CDR3 length equals 15 residues. The V gene lost 4 bases and the J gene lost 4 bases, with 15 bases spanning the gap. CDR3 DNA: TGTGCCAGCAGCCCGGGTAGGCAGGGATACAATGAGCAGTTCTTC. This encodes CASSPGRQGYNEQFF. The entire variable domain, with the rest obtained from reference TRBV5-5 and TRBJ2-1, is as follows: DAGVTQSPTHLIKTRGQQVTLRCSPISGHKSVSWYQQVLGQGPQFIFQYYEKEERGRGNFPDRFSARQFPNYSSELNVNALLLGDSALYLCASSPGRQGYNEQFFGPGTRLTVL.

This clone turned up a few times. The chain employs TRBV5-1 and TRBJ2-3; D may be TRBD1 (5 bases). CDR3 length: 14 residues. Germline values: CDR1 SGHRS, CDR2 YFSETQ. Deletions cut 0 bases from V and 4 bases from J, with 9 bases between. DNA for the CDR3: TGCGCCAGCAGCTTGGAAGGGGAATCAGATACGCAGTATTTT. Amino acid sequence: CASSLEGESDTQYF. The full variable domain, in which reference TRBV5-1 and TRBJ2-3 provide the parts outside the CDR3, is KAGVTQTPRYLIKTRGQQVTLSCSPISGHRSVSWYQQTPGQGLQFLFEYFSETQRNKGNFPGRFSGRQFSNSRSEMNVSTLELGDSALYLCASSLEGESDTQYFGPGTRLTVL.

The chain links TRBV2 to TRBJ2-7; 8 bases are a match to TRBD1. The germline V gene encodes CDR1 SNHLY and CDR2 FYNNEI. CDR3 length: 13 amino acids. V was pared by 8 bases and J by 2 bases, with 5 bases of the junction left unmatched. In DNA form, the CDR3 reads TGTGCCAGCGACCGGGACAGGACCTACGAGCAGTACTTC. It is translated as CASDRDRTYEQYF.

This clone has just a few counts. The rearrangement links TRBV7-9 to TRBJ2-5, with 7 bases fitting TRBD1. Germline V lookup: CDR1 SEHNR, CDR2 FQNEAQ (reference sequence). Trimming at V came to 5 bases and at J to 6 bases, leaving 9 bases not matched to a gene. The CDR3 contains 14 residues. The CDR3 region is CASSRREGAKTQYF. The CDR3 nucleotides read TGTGCCAGCAGCCGACGCGAGGGGGCAAAGACCCAGTACTTC.

The chain recombines TRBV12-5 with TRBJ2-7; 9 bases agree with TRBD1. Germline lookup yields CDR1 LGHNT and CDR2 FRNRAP. This CDR3 contains 15 residues. The junction had 15 bases not matched to a gene; V was cut back by 6 bases and J by 9 bases. The CDR3 DNA reads TGTGCTAGTGGATTACTCCCGCGACAGGGGGAACTGCAGTACGTC. Protein product: CASGLLPRQGELQYV.

This clone showed up just once. DNA of the CDR3: TGTGCCAGCAGCCCGGGACAGACTACCTACGAGCAGTACTTC. Its protein product is CASSPGQTTYEQYF. The V gene is TRBV7-9, the J gene TRBJ2-7; 7 bases are a match to TRBD1. V shed 5 bases and J 2 bases; nucleotides not matched to a gene: 6. Germline CDR1 reads SEHNR; CDR2 reads FQNEAQ (reference sequence). This CDR3 contains 14 residues.

The V gene is TRBV4-1, the J gene TRBJ2-1, with 7 bases identical to TRBD2. V lost 3 bases to trimming and J lost 2 bases; unmatched junction nucleotides: 7. The CDR3 has 16 amino acids. Germline V CDR1 and CDR2: MGHRA, YSYEKL. CDR3 sequence reads: CASSHPGRGPYNEQFF. DNA of the CDR3: TGCGCCAGCAGCCACCCAGGGAGGGGCCCCTACAATGAGCAGTTCTTC.

The J gene is TRBJ1-1, the V gene TRBV6-1; 7 bases are shared with TRBD1. The CDR3 is 15 residues long. The germline V gene has CDR1 MNHNS and CDR2 SASEGT. After removal of 3 bases from V and 0 bases from J, the junction contained 4 bases not matched to a gene. The CDR3 coding sequence is TGTGCCAGCAGTGACGACAGGGACATGAACACTGAAGCTTTCTTT. Residues: CASSDDRDMNTEAFF.

The J gene is TRBJ2-2, the V gene TRBV5-4; 14 bases map to TRBD2. The CDR3 has 17 amino acids. The germline V gene has CDR1 SGHNT and CDR2 YYREEE (reference sequence). With 4 bases clipped from V and 0 bases from J, the junction kept 2 bases outside the gene matches. Here the CDR3 reads CASSRTSGGSNTGELFF. The CDR3 DNA reads as TGTGCCAGCAGCCGGACTAGCGGGGGGTCGAACACCGGGGAGCTGTTTTTT.